A selection of T cell receptor beta chains follows, all from one sample in a study of blood T cell repertoires in COVID-19. Assay used: immunoSEQ multiplex PCR; TCRdb lists only in-frame clones, some missing. The sample consists of about 380,000 clones, 88% of them appearing once. Sample: PBMCs or T cells enriched from blood (not recorded which). The receptor set was obtained from a young woman who had recovered from COVID-19. Both conserved end residues are part of each CDR3. A D gene is named only where the DNA matches it firmly. For some rows the clone size is stated as once, few or many, or as a class when expanded; others skip it.

cdr3_aa cdr3_nt v_call d_call clone_size j_call cdr3_length
CASGYLGTGDTGELFF TGTGCCAGCGGGTACTTAGGGACAGGGGACACCGGGGAGCTGTTTTTT TRBV11-3 TRBD1 NA TRBJ2-2 16
CASSLGRNTEAFF TGCGCCAGCAGCTTGGGGAGGAACACTGAAGCTTTCTTT TRBV5-1 NA NA TRBJ1-1 13
CASSELGDYGYTF TGTGCCAGCAGTGAACTAGGGGACTATGGCTACACCTTC TRBV6-1 NA NA TRBJ1-2 13
CASSDGGGTNIQYF TGTGCCAGCAGCGACGGGGGAGGGACCAACATTCAGTACTTC TRBV6-5 TRBD2 NA TRBJ2-4 14
CASSGTGTYEQYF TGTGCCAGCTCCGGGACAGGTACTTACGAGCAGTACTTC TRBV27 TRBD1 once TRBJ2-7 13
CASSYRERTEAFF TGCGCCAGCAGCTACAGGGAGAGGACAGAAGCTTTCTTT TRBV5-1 NA NA TRBJ1-1 13
CAIASGGYYNEQFF TGTGCCATCGCTAGCGGGGGGTATTACAATGAGCAGTTCTTC TRBV19 TRBD2 NA TRBJ2-1 14
CASSAGQTISGANVLTF TGCGCCAGCAGCGCTGGACAGACGATCTCTGGGGCCAACGTCCTGACTTTC TRBV5-1 NA NA TRBJ2-6 17
CASSLEGHLSSYNSPLHF TGTGCCAGCAGCTTGGAAGGACACCTGAGCTCCTATAATTCACCCCTCCACTTT TRBV5-5 NA few TRBJ1-6 18
CASSLWDRSGNTIYF TGTGCCAGCAGCTTATGGGACAGATCTGGAAACACCATATATTTT TRBV7-2 TRBD1 NA TRBJ1-3 15
CASSDSMGSGADTQYF TGTGCCAGCAGTGACTCGATGGGCTCCGGGGCAGATACGCAGTATTTT TRBV6-4 NA NA TRBJ2-3 16
CASSGSRGKETQYF TGTGCCAGCAGTGGATCGAGGGGGAAGGAGACCCAGTACTTC TRBV2 NA NA TRBJ2-5 14
CASSPEGGREKLFF TGTGCCAGCTCCCCGGAAGGAGGACGTGAAAAACTGTTTTTT TRBV18 NA NA TRBJ1-4 14
CTSKGGRVYEQYF TGCACCAGCAAAGGGGGACGGGTCTACGAGCAGTACTTC TRBV1 NA NA TRBJ2-7 13
CAIKAREAEAFF TGTGCCATCAAGGCCCGAGAGGCTGAAGCTTTCTTT TRBV10-3 NA NA TRBJ1-1 12
CASSLAPSGGSGETQYF TGTGCCAGCAGCTTAGCGCCTAGCGGGGGGTCGGGAGAGACCCAGTACTTC TRBV7-2 TRBD2 NA TRBJ2-5 17
CASSSLAGASTDTQYF TGTGCCAGCAGCTCCTTAGCGGGTGCTAGCACAGATACGCAGTATTTT TRBV7-3 TRBD2 NA TRBJ2-3 16
CASSQPPRGVDEKLFF TGCGCCAGCAGCCAACCCCCCCGGGGGGTGGACGAAAAACTGTTTTTT TRBV4-1 NA NA TRBJ1-4 16
CASSPPGGGDEQFF TGTGCCAGCAGCCCTCCCGGGGGTGGGGATGAGCAGTTCTTC TRBV7-3 NA NA TRBJ2-1 14
CASSAGTLLSSYEQYF TGTGCCAGTAGTGCCGGGACTCTTTTGAGCTCCTACGAGCAGTACTTC TRBV19 NA NA TRBJ2-7 16
CASSLGLAAAYEQYF TGTGCCAGCAGCTTAGGACTAGCGGCGGCCTACGAGCAGTACTTC TRBV7-8 TRBD2 NA TRBJ2-7 15
CAWSKGKVRLSQPQHF TGTGCCTGGAGTAAAGGTAAAGTGAGGTTGAGTCAGCCCCAGCATTTT TRBV30 NA NA TRBJ1-5 16
CASSSPQGKLFF TGCGCCAGCAGCTCTCCTCAGGGAAAACTGTTTTTT TRBV5-1 NA NA TRBJ1-4 12
CASSPPGWEAQPQHF TGTGCCAGCTCACCACCGGGCTGGGAGGCTCAGCCCCAGCATTTT TRBV18 NA NA TRBJ1-5 15
CASSVDSRAGYGYTF TGTGCCAGCAGCGTAGATAGTAGGGCGGGATATGGCTACACCTTC TRBV9 NA NA TRBJ1-2 15
CASSFYRDNDNPPYEQYF TGTGCCAGCAGCTTCTACCGGGACAACGACAACCCTCCCTACGAGCAGTACTTC TRBV7-9 NA NA TRBJ2-7 18
CASSQDGGVGEKLFF TGTGCCAGCAGCCAAGATGGCGGGGTAGGGGAAAAACTGTTTTTT TRBV3-1/TRBV3-2 NA NA TRBJ1-4 15
CASSYSRGPNTGELFF TGTGCCAGCAGTTACTCGAGGGGGCCGAACACCGGGGAGCTGTTTTTT TRBV6-5 TRBD1 NA TRBJ2-2 16
CASSLDRRAEAFF TGTGCCAGCAGCTTAGACAGGCGTGCTGAAGCTTTCTTT TRBV7-3 NA NA TRBJ1-1 13
CASSQEYRYYGYTF TGTGCCAGCAGCCAAGAATACCGGTACTATGGCTACACCTTC TRBV4-2 NA NA TRBJ1-2 14
CAWSVTGGTDTQYF TGTGCCTGGAGTGTAACCGGGGGCACAGATACGCAGTATTTT TRBV30 NA NA TRBJ2-3 14
CASSQDRGLRVDTEAFF TGCGCCAGCAGCCAGGACAGGGGGCTGCGAGTTGACACTGAAGCTTTCTTT TRBV4-1 TRBD1 NA TRBJ1-1 17
CASSPWTGGYEQYF TGTGCCAGCAGTCCCTGGACAGGGGGCTACGAGCAGTACTTC TRBV28 TRBD1 NA TRBJ2-7 14
CASSHRGNSPLHF TGCGCCAGCAGCCACAGGGGCAATTCACCCCTCCACTTT TRBV4-3 NA few TRBJ1-6 13
CASSLREAGANVLTF TGTGCCAGCAGCCTCCGAGAGGCTGGGGCCAACGTCCTGACTTTC TRBV13 NA NA TRBJ2-6 15
CASRGQGGSYNSPLHF TGTGCCAGCAGAGGACAGGGAGGATCCTATAATTCACCCCTCCACTTT TRBV25-1 TRBD1 NA TRBJ1-6 16
CASSISGRPQHF TGTGCCAGCAGTATTTCCGGGAGGCCCCAGCATTTT TRBV28 NA NA TRBJ1-5 12
CASSLMGQGNSPLHF TGTGCCAGCAGCTTGATGGGACAGGGAAATTCACCCCTCCACTTT TRBV7-2 TRBD1 once TRBJ1-6 15